This T cell receptor beta chain was sequenced in a study of blood T cell repertoires in COVID-19. On the study more broadly: Collection of acute and convalescent COVID-19 samples took place in the United States, Italy and Spain. Sample material is recorded as cDNA or gDNA derived from T cells, B-cell-depleted T cells, or PBMCs.

Original handling: Scientists estimated how many nucleated cells there were by amplifying reference gene primers. The repertoire was sequenced with immunoSEQ multiplex PCR; TCRdb's copy has only in-frame clones and lacks some. V and J calls and clone size come straight from that table; D and trimming were deduced from the DNA. In the table there are under 250,000 clones, about nine tenths of which are singletons. The CDR3 has 11 amino acids. Germline V lookup: CDR1 LGHDT, CDR2 YNNKEL (reference sequence). Between the trimmed V and J ends, which lost 1 base and 11 bases, there was a span of 8 bases. V gene TRBV3-1 (or the pseudogene TRBV3-2) combines with J gene TRBJ1-1, with D possibly TRBD1 on 5 matching bases. The sequence came from a man aged 55-75 years who had recovered from COVID-19. The sequenced sample consisted of peripheral blood. CDR3 sequence (DNA): TGTGCCAGCAGCCAAGGCCCAGGGGCTTTCTTT. This codes for CASSQGPGAFF.